This T cell receptor (beta chain) was captured in a study of T-cell reconstitution after alpha-beta-depleted transplantation in children. The library targeted TCRbeta and was prepared with unique molecular identifiers. MiXCR, run by TCRdb on the PCR reads, gives a single entry per CDR3 protein. The sample has just under 350,000 distinct CDR3 sequences, roughly 15% seen once. Whole-study results and caveats: The origin of high day-60 TCRbeta diversity in some patients lay in surviving recipient T cells and thymic progenitors. At one year after transplant, newly produced T cells mostly accounted for T-cell counts and diversity. Several hundred expanded graft clones reportedly were the source of alpha-beta T cells about two months after transplant.

This clonotype was found many times. Its antigen is undetermined. Germline CDR1 and CDR2: GTSNPN and SVGIG (reference sequence). The CDR3 runs 15 residues. The V and J ends lost 3 bases and 6 bases, in that order; junction bases with no gene match: 9. The specimen was PBMCs, mostly from graft donor cells, collected 360 days after TCRalphabeta/CD19-depleted stem cell transplant. The TCR sequence derives from a male patient between 2 and 10 years old who had a stem cell transplant for acute lymphoblastic leukemia, so the T cells may come from the graft donor. The V call is TRBV30, the J call TRBJ2-2; 8 nucleotides match TRBD1. The CDR3 protein is CAWRRQGSPAGELFF. The CDR3, as DNA: TGTGCCTGGAGGAGACAGGGGTCCCCCGCCGGGGAGCTGTTTTTT.